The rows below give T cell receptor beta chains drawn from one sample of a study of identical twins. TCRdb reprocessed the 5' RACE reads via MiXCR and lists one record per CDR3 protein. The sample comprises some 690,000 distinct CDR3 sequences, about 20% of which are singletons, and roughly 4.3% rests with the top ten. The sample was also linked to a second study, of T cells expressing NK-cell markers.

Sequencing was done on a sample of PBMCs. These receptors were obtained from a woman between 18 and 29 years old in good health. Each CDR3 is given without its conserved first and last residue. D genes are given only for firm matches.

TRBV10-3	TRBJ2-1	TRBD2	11	ASLTSGGAEQF
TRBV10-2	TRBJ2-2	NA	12	ASSDWASTGELF
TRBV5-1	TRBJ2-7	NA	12	AFTGAAESYEQY
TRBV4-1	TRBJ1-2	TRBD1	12	ASSQAGQGKGYT
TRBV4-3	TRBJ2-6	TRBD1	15	ASSQATGISGANVLT
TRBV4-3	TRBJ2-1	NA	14	ASSPEWGRTYNEQF
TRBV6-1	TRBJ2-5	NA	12	ASSDLRSQETQY
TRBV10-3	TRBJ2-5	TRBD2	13	AIIGLAGGRETQY
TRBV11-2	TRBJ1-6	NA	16	ASSNGRGQAGLNSPLH
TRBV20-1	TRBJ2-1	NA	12	SARGGLGPGEQF
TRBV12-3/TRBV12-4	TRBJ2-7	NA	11	ASSYDRPYEQY
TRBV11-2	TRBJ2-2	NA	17	ASTSPAGRSFIGTGELF
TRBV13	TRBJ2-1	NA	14	ASSGRDGSSYNEQF
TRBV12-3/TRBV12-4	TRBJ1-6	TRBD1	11	ASSYGQGSPLH
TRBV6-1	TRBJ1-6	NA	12	ASRNPVPFSPLH